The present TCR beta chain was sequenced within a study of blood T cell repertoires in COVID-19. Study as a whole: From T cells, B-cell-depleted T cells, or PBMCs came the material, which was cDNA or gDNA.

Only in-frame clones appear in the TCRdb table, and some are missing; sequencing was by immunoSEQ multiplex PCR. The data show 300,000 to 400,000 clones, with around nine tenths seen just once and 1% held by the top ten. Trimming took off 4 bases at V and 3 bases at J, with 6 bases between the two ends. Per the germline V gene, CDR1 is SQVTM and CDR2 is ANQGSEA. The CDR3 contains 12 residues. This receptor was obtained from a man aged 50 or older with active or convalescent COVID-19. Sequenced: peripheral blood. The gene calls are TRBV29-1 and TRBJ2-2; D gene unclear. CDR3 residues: CSVAVDTGELFF. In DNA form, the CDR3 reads TGCAGCGTTGCCGTAGACACCGGGGAGCTGTTTTTT.